This TCR beta chain was obtained from a study of T cells expressing NK-cell markers. Study details: Underlying the TCR beta repertoires were sorted CD3+CD56+NKG2C+, CD3+CD56+NKG2C- and CD3+CD56-NKG2C+ T cells. Whole-study findings and limits: Six or seven donors carried dominant NKG2C+ clonotypes that made up roughly 1.0-8% of their CD8+ T cells.

TCRdb re-called the 5' RACE reads and shows each CDR3 protein once, DNA omitted. The data include 120,000 to 150,000 distinct CDR3 sequences; the top ten clones carry about 12%. Details on this clonotype: The antigen is unknown.

Per the germline V gene, CDR1 is SGHNT and CDR2 is YYREEE (reference sequence). The CDR3 is 15 residues long. Source material: blood T cells: a sorted CD56 or NKG2C T cell subset, CD4+ or CD8+ T cells, or bulk PBMC T cells (not recorded which). The V and J genes are TRBV5-4 and TRBJ1-5; TCRdb lists TRBD1, though no DNA is available to test this call. The receptor's source is a man between 18 and 35 years old in good health. The CDR3: CASSLGGENNQPQHF.